The sample holds one count of the clone carrying this T cell receptor beta chain. CDR3 length equals 15 residues. Losses at the gene ends were 6 bases for V and 2 bases for J; bases not matched to a gene: 9. The germline CDR1 and CDR2 sequences are MDHEN and SYDVKM. This record belongs to a study of tumor T cells in aggressive B-cell lymphoma. The protocol was immunoSEQ multiplex PCR, while the TCRdb copy is restricted to in-frame clones and leaves out a portion. The sample holds 6,000 or so clones, around 79% seen once. The receptor's source is an adult with diffuse large B cell lymphoma. V usage is TRBV28 and J usage is TRBJ1-1, with TRBD1 matching over 7 bases. The sample comprised tumor tissue. CDR3 amino acids: CASRRTGDFNTEAFF. The CDR3 DNA is TGTGCCAGCAGGAGGACAGGAGATTTTAACACTGAAGCTTTCTTT.